A selection of T cell receptor beta chains follows, all from one sample in a study of shared clonotypes between healthy human individuals. Profiled with immunoSEQ multiplex PCR; TCRdb holds only in-frame clones, not every one. Seen here are some 2 million clones, roughly 94% observed once, and the top ten hold 0.1% to 0.15%. Source material: naive CD4+ T cells sorted from blood. Every receptor here comes from a young man in good health. Each CDR3 is given with its conserved first and last residue. Fields, in order: D gene, V gene, clone size, J gene, CDR3 DNA, CDR3 protein. The D gene is left open where the match is weak. Size is omitted from some rows. Given values are once, few, many or a class for expanded clones.

d_call: NA
v_call: TRBV9
clone_size: NA
j_call: TRBJ2-5
cdr3_nt: TGTGCCAGCAGCCAGACCTACCGAGAGACCCAGTACTTC
cdr3_aa: CASSQTYRETQYF

d_call: NA
v_call: TRBV18
clone_size: NA
j_call: TRBJ2-7
cdr3_nt: TGTGCCAGCTCACTAAGGGGGGACGAGCAGTACTTC
cdr3_aa: CASSLRGDEQYF

d_call: TRBD1
v_call: TRBV28
clone_size: NA
j_call: TRBJ1-5
cdr3_nt: TGTGCCTGCGACAGGGCTGGACAGCCCCAGCATTTT
cdr3_aa: CACDRAGQPQHF

d_call: NA
v_call: TRBV10-3
clone_size: NA
j_call: TRBJ2-2
cdr3_nt: TGTGCCATCTCCTCCCCCGTTAGCCCGAACACCGGGGAGCTGTTTTTT
cdr3_aa: CAISSPVSPNTGELFF

d_call: TRBD2
v_call: TRBV7-3
clone_size: NA
j_call: TRBJ2-3
cdr3_nt: TGTGCCAGCAGCCCTAGCGGGGGCTCCACAGATACGCAGTATTTT
cdr3_aa: CASSPSGGSTDTQYF

d_call: NA
v_call: TRBV11-2
clone_size: NA
j_call: TRBJ1-1
cdr3_nt: TGTGCCAGCAGCTTAGTAGAGCAGAACACTGAAGCTTTCTTT
cdr3_aa: CASSLVEQNTEAFF

d_call: TRBD1
v_call: TRBV7-9
clone_size: NA
j_call: TRBJ2-3
cdr3_nt: TGTGCCAGCAGCAGCCGGGACAGACTTGTTAGCACAGATACGCAGTATTTT
cdr3_aa: CASSSRDRLVSTDTQYF

d_call: TRBD1
v_call: TRBV7-3
clone_size: NA
j_call: TRBJ2-1
cdr3_nt: TGTGCCAGCAGCTCTGGGACAGGGAACAATGAGCAGTTCTTC
cdr3_aa: CASSSGTGNNEQFF

d_call: NA
v_call: TRBV5-2
clone_size: once
j_call: TRBJ1-2
cdr3_nt: TGTGCCAGTAGTATAAAGACAGCCTATGGCTACACCTTC
cdr3_aa: CASSIKTAYGYTF

d_call: NA
v_call: TRBV4-3
clone_size: NA
j_call: TRBJ1-1
cdr3_nt: TGCGCCAGCAGCCAAGAGGTTAACACTGAAGCTTTCTTT
cdr3_aa: CASSQEVNTEAFF

d_call: NA
v_call: TRBV6-5
clone_size: once
j_call: TRBJ1-1
cdr3_nt: TGTGCCAGCAGTTACGGGGTAAAAGCTTTCTTT
cdr3_aa: CASSYGVKAFF

d_call: NA
v_call: TRBV7-9
clone_size: NA
j_call: TRBJ1-5
cdr3_nt: TGTGCCAGCAGCTTAGCGGGGGGCGGCGGGGAGCATTTT
cdr3_aa: CASSLAGGGGEHF

d_call: TRBD2
v_call: TRBV2
clone_size: NA
j_call: TRBJ2-1
cdr3_nt: TGTGCCAGCAGACCCGGGACTAGCGGGGGAATTGATGAGCAGTTCTTC
cdr3_aa: CASRPGTSGGIDEQFF

d_call: NA
v_call: TRBV5-1
clone_size: NA
j_call: TRBJ2-5
cdr3_nt: TGCGCCAGCAGCTTGGCGGGACTTGAGGAGACCCAGTACTTC
cdr3_aa: CASSLAGLEETQYF

d_call: NA
v_call: TRBV9
clone_size: once
j_call: TRBJ2-1
cdr3_nt: TGTGCCAGCAGCGTAGAAGGCTTATCGAAGTACAATGAGCAGTTCTTC
cdr3_aa: CASSVEGLSKYNEQFF

d_call: TRBD1
v_call: TRBV6-1
clone_size: few
j_call: TRBJ1-1
cdr3_nt: TGTGCCAGCAGTAACAGGGGGGACACTGAAGCTTTCTTT
cdr3_aa: CASSNRGDTEAFF

d_call: TRBD2
v_call: TRBV18
clone_size: NA
j_call: TRBJ2-7
cdr3_nt: TGTGCCAGCTCACACGGACTAGCGGACTCCTACGAGCAGTACTTC
cdr3_aa: CASSHGLADSYEQYF

d_call: NA
v_call: TRBV5-5
clone_size: NA
j_call: TRBJ1-5
cdr3_nt: TGTGCCAGCAGCCTCACAGGGACGGACAATCAGCCCCAGCATTTT
cdr3_aa: CASSLTGTDNQPQHF

d_call: NA
v_call: TRBV28
clone_size: NA
j_call: TRBJ2-6
cdr3_nt: TGTGCCAGCAGTTCAGGGGACACTGGGGCCAACGTCCTGACTTTC
cdr3_aa: CASSSGDTGANVLTF

d_call: NA
v_call: TRBV5-8
clone_size: once
j_call: TRBJ2-1
cdr3_nt: TGTGCCAGCAGGGGGGTGGATCGCAATGAGCAGTTCTTC
cdr3_aa: CASRGVDRNEQFF